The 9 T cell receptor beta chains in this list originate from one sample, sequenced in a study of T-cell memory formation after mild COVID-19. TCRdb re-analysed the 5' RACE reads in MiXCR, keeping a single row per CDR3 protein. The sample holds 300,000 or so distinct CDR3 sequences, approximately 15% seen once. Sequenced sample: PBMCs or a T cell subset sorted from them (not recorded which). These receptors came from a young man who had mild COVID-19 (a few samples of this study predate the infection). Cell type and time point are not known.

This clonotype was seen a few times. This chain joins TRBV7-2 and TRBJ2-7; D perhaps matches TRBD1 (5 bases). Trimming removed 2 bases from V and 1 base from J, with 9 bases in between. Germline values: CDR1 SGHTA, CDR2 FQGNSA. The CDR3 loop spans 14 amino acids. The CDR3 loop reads CASSLSGISYEQYF. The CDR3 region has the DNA TGTGCCAGCAGCTTATCAGGGATTTCCTACGAGCAGTACTTC.

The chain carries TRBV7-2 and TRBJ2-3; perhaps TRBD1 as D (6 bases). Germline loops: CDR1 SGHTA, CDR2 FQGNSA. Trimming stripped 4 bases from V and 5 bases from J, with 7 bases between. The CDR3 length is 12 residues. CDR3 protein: CASSYREDTQYF. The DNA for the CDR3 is TGTGCCAGCAGCTACAGGGAAGATACGCAGTATTTT.

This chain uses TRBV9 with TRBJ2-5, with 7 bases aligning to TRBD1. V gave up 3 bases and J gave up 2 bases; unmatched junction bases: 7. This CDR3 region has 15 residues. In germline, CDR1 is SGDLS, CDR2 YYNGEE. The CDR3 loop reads CASSARTGPQETQYF. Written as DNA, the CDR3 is TGTGCCAGCAGCGCCCGGACAGGTCCGCAAGAGACCCAGTACTTC. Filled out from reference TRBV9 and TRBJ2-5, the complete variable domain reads DSGVTQTPKHLITATGQRVTLRCSPRSGDLSVYWYQQSLDQGLQFLIQYYNGEERAKGNILERFSAQQFPDLHSELNLSSLELGDSALYFCASSARTGPQETQYFGPGTRLLVL.

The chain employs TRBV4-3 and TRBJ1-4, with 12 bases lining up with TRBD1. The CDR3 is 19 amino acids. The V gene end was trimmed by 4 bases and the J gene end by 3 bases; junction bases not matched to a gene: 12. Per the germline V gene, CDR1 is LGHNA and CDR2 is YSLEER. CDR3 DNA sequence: TGCGCCAGCAGCCTGCGAAACCCCGGGACAGGGGGCGCTAATGAAAAACTGTTTTTT. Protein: CASSLRNPGTGGANEKLFF.

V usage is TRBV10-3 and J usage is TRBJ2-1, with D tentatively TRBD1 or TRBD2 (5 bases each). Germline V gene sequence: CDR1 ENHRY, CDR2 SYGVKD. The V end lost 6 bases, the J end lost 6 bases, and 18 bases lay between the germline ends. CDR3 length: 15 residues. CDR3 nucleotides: TGTGCCATCAGCCAGTCGAGGGGAGATCCCAATGAGCAGTTCTTC. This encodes CAISQSRGDPNEQFF.

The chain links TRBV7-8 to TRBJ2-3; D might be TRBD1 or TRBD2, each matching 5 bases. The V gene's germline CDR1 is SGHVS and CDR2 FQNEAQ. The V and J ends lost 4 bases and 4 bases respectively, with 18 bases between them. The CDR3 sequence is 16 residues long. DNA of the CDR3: TGTGCCAGCAGCTCCCCCGTTCTGCCGGGGCCAGATACGCAGTATTTT. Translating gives CASSSPVLPGPDTQYF. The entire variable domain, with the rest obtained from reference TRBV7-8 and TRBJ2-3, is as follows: GAGVSQSPRYKVAKRGQDVALRCDPISGHVSLFWYQQALGQGPEFLTYFQNEAQLDKSGLPSDRFFAERPEGSVSTLKIQRTQQEDSAVYLCASSSPVLPGPDTQYFGPGTRLTVL.

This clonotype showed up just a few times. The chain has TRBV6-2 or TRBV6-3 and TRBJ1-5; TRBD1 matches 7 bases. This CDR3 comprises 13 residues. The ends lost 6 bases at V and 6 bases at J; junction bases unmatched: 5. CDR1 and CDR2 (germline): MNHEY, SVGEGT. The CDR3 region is CASRPTGSQPQHF. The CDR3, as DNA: TGTGCCAGCAGGCCGACAGGGAGTCAGCCCCAGCATTTT.

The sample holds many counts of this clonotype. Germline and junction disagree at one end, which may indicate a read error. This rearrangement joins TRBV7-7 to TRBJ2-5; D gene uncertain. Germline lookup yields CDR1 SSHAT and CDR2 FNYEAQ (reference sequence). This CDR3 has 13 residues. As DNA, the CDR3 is TGTGCTAGCAGCTTAGGGAACAGAGAGCACCAGTACTTC. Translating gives CASSLGNREHQYF.

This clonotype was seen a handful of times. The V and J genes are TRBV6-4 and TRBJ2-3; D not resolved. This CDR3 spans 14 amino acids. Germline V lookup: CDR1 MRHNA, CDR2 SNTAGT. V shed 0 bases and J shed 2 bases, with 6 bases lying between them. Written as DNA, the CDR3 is TGTGCCAGCAGTGACTCAAGCTTCACAGATACGCAGTATTTT. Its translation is CASSDSSFTDTQYF.